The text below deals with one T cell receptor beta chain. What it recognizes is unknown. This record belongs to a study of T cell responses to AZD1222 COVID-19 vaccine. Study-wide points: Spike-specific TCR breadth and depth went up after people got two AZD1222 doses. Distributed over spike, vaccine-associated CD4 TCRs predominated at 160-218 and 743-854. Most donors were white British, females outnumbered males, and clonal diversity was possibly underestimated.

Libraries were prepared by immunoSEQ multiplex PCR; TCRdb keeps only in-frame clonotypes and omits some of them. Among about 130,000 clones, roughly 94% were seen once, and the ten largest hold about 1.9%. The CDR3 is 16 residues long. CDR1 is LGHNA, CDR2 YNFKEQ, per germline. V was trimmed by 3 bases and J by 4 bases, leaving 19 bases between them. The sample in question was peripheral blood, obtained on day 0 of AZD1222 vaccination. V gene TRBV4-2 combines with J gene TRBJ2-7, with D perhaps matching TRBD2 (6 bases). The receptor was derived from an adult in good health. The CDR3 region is CASSHAAGTGNYEQYF. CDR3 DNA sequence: TGTGCCAGCAGCCATGCAGCCGGGACTGGTAATTACGAGCAGTACTTC.